These T cell receptor beta chains were read from a single sample in a study of vaccination effects on CD4 cells after COVID-19. Clones were read by immunoSEQ multiplex PCR, and TCRdb kept only the in-frame ones, dropping some. Found here are tens of thousands of clones, about 80% of them singletons; the top ten hold around 40%. Antigen specificity for these receptors is unknown. Sequenced here: CD4+ T cells from PBMCs cultured with a peptide pool, sampled before COVID-19 vaccination. These receptors all come from a human donor who had a prior SARS-CoV-2 infection. CDR3s include the opening cysteine and the closing phenylalanine or tryptophan. The D gene is left open where the match is weak. Expanded clones get a size class; other rows say once, few or many, or leave the size out.

j_call v_call d_call clone_size cdr3_aa cdr3_nt
TRBJ1-1 TRBV5-5 . . CASTSSGGGAEAFF TGTGCCAGCACCTCGTCGGGAGGGGGTGCTGAAGCTTTCTTT
TRBJ2-1 TRBV4-2 TRBD2 . CASSQARGGAHNEQFF TGTGCCAGCAGCCAAGCGCGGGGGGGGGCTCACAATGAGCAGTTCTTC
TRBJ1-2 TRBV5-1 . . CASSLGRGYGYTF TGCGCCAGCAGCTTGGGTAGGGGGTATGGCTACACCTTC
TRBJ2-6 TRBV6-2/TRBV6-3 . . CASSLSGANVLTF TGTGCCAGCAGTTTATCAGGGGCCAACGTCCTGACTTTC
TRBJ2-7 TRBV6-1 . . CASSEPLGEQYF TGTGCCAGCAGTGAACCCTTGGGGGAGCAGTACTTC
TRBJ2-5 TRBV5-6 . . CASSLYQKETQYF TGTGCCAGCAGCTTGTATCAGAAGGAGACCCAGTACTTC
TRBJ2-1 TRBV5-1 TRBD2 . CASSLVATSGGFNEQFF TGCGCCAGCAGCTTGGTAGCGACTAGCGGGGGGTTCAATGAGCAGTTCTTC
TRBJ1-5 TRBV15 . . CATSRVAGTGSNQPQHF TGTGCCACCAGCAGAGTGGCGGGGACGGGGAGCAATCAGCCCCAGCATTTT
TRBJ2-1 TRBV4-2 . . CASSQSRDTVNEQFF TGTGCCAGCAGCCAATCGCGGGACACCGTCAATGAGCAGTTCTTC
TRBJ1-3 TRBV6-5 TRBD1 . CASSSRDRISGNTIYF TGTGCCAGCAGTTCCCGGGACAGGATCTCTGGAAACACCATATATTTT
TRBJ1-2 TRBV5-6 . once CASSPVGRTYGYTF TGTGCCAGCAGCCCCGTTGGGAGGACCTATGGCTACACCTTC
TRBJ2-1 TRBV7-9 . few CASSHQTGSRRGYNEQFF TGTGCCAGCAGCCACCAGACAGGGTCAAGGAGGGGCTACAATGAGCAGTTCTTC
TRBJ2-7 TRBV28 TRBD2 . CASSLWGTSSQQYF TGTGCCAGCAGTTTATGGGGGACTAGTTCCCAGCAGTACTTC
TRBJ2-3 TRBV9 TRBD2 . CASSAGAGGVYGTDTQYF TGTGCCAGCAGCGCGGGAGCGGGAGGGGTTTATGGCACAGATACGCAGTATTTT
TRBJ1-2 TRBV7-9 . . CASSRGQNYGYTF TGTGCCAGCAGCCGGGGACAAAACTATGGCTACACCTTC
TRBJ2-6 TRBV5-1 . . CASSSTVSGANVLTF TGCGCCAGCAGCTCGACAGTGTCTGGGGCCAACGTCCTGACTTTC
TRBJ2-1 TRBV18 . few CASSPPGHSYNEQFF TGTGCCAGCTCACCACCGGGACACAGCTACAATGAGCAGTTCTTC
TRBJ2-2 TRBV5-4 . . CASSLRSRASNTGELFF TGTGCCAGCAGCTTGAGATCCAGGGCCTCGAACACCGGGGAGCTGTTTTTT
TRBJ2-6 TRBV4-3 . . CASSPEGALNGANVLTF TGCGCCAGCAGCCCGGAGGGGGCCCTAAATGGGGCCAACGTCCTGACTTTC
TRBJ1-1 TRBV23-1 TRBD1 . CASRIGLARDRGPGAFF TGCGCCAGCAGGATCGGGTTAGCCCGGGACAGGGGCCCCGGGGCTTTCTTT
TRBJ2-1 TRBV15 TRBD2 . CATSRAGAGEGWVEQFF TGTGCCACCAGCAGAGCGGGTGCGGGAGAAGGGTGGGTTGAGCAGTTCTTC
TRBJ2-2 TRBV11-2 TRBD2 . CASSFRLAGVLNTGELFF TGTGCCAGCAGCTTCAGGCTAGCGGGGGTCTTGAACACCGGGGAGCTGTTTTTT
TRBJ1-6 TRBV12-5 . . CASSDYVSPLHF TGTGCTAGCTCAGATTATGTTTCACCCCTCCACTTT
TRBJ1-1 TRBV12-3/TRBV12-4 . . CASRAQWGTEAFF TGTGCCAGCAGAGCCCAATGGGGCACTGAAGCTTTCTTT
TRBJ2-1 TRBV18 TRBD2 once CASSPGTSGGLLYEQFF TGTGCCAGCTCACCAGGGACTAGCGGGGGGCTATTGTATGAGCAGTTCTTC
TRBJ1-1 TRBV7-2 TRBD1 . CASSLLGTGNTEAFF TGTGCCAGCAGCTTACTAGGGACAGGGAACACTGAAGCTTTCTTT
TRBJ1-2 TRBV4-2 . . CASSQDLDYGYTF TGTGCCAGCAGCCAAGATCTAGACTATGGCTACACCTTC
TRBJ2-2 TRBV5-4 TRBD2 . CASSSKAGDTGELFF TGTGCCAGCAGCTCAAAAGCGGGAGACACCGGGGAGCTGTTTTTT
TRBJ2-7 TRBV6-5 TRBD1 . CASRFRDRVPYEQYF TGTGCCAGCAGGTTCAGGGACAGGGTACCCTACGAGCAGTACTTC
TRBJ2-7 TRBV5-4 TRBD1 . CASSLGLGDRDYEQYF TGTGCCAGCAGCTTGGGGCTCGGGGACAGAGATTACGAGCAGTACTTC
TRBJ1-4 TRBV4-1 . . CASSQDPEREKLFF TGCGCCAGCAGCCAAGACCCGGAACGTGAAAAACTGTTTTTT
TRBJ2-3 TRBV5-1 TRBD1 . CASSPPTGGPDTQYF TGCGCCAGCAGCCCACCGACAGGGGGCCCAGATACGCAGTATTTT
TRBJ1-2 TRBV3-1/TRBV3-2 . once CASSNREYGYTF TGTGCCAGCAGCAACAGGGAATATGGCTACACCTTC
TRBJ1-1 TRBV4-3 . . CASSQDGRGGDTEAFF TGCGCCAGCAGCCAAGATGGCCGGGGGGGAGACACTGAAGCTTTCTTT
TRBJ2-6 TRBV7-9 . . CASSLGVPGANVLTF TGTGCCAGCAGCTTGGGGGTTCCTGGGGCCAACGTCCTGACTTTC
TRBJ1-6 TRBV7-3 . . CASSLRRGSPLHF TGTGCCAGCAGCTTAAGGAGAGGGTCACCCCTCCACTTT
TRBJ1-2 TRBV6-5 TRBD1 once CASRQGDYGYTF TGTGCCAGCAGACAGGGGGACTATGGCTACACCTTC
TRBJ2-1 TRBV7-3 TRBD2 . CASSLAGGPFLFF TGTGCCAGCAGCTTAGCGGGAGGGCCTTTTTTGTTCTTC
TRBJ2-7 TRBV4-1 . . CASSHPTVGIREQYF TGCGCCAGCAGCCACCCGACAGTGGGGATACGCGAGCAGTACTTC
TRBJ2-1 TRBV5-1 . . CASSLVGLAYNEQFF TGCGCCAGCAGCTTGGTTGGTCTAGCCTACAATGAGCAGTTCTTC
TRBJ1-2 TRBV11-3 TRBD1 medium-sized CASSFRGGTGSGYTF TGTGCCAGCAGCTTTAGAGGTGGGACAGGGTCTGGCTACACCTTC
TRBJ2-2 TRBV6-5 . . CASSYSLQFAGELFF TGTGCCAGCAGTTACTCGTTACAGTTTGCCGGGGAGCTGTTTTTT
TRBJ2-2 TRBV3-1/TRBV3-2 . once CASSQVVSGTFGTGELFF TGTGCCAGCAGCCAAGTGGTGTCCGGGACATTCGGCACCGGGGAGCTGTTTTTT
TRBJ1-2 TRBV20-1 TRBD1 . CSASLQGANYGYTF TGCAGTGCTAGTCTACAGGGGGCTAACTATGGCTACACCTTC
TRBJ1-3 TRBV7-9 . . CASKTGYSGNTIYF TGTGCCTCAAAGACAGGCTACTCTGGAAACACCATATATTTT
TRBJ1-2 TRBV2 TRBD1 . CASMRDSLNYGYTF TGTGCCAGCATGAGGGACAGCCTAAACTATGGCTACACCTTC
TRBJ2-7 TRBV7-2 . . CASSHPRGSYEQYF TGTGCCAGCAGCCATCCCCGGGGCTCCTACGAGCAGTACTTC
TRBJ2-1 TRBV5-1 . . CASSLVTGGGNEQFF TGCGCCAGCAGCTTGGTTACGGGGGGCGGAAATGAGCAGTTCTTC